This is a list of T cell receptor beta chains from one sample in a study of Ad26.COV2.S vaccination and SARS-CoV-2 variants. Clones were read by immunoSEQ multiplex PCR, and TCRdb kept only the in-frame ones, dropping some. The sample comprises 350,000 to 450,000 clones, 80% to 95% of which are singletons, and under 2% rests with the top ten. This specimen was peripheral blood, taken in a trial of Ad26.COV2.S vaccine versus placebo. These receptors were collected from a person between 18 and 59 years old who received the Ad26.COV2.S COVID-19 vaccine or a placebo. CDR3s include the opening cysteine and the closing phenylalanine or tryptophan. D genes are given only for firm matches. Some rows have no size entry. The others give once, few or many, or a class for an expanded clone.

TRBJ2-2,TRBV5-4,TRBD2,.,TGTGCCACCCGGGGGGGCCTCACCGGGGAGCTGTTTTTT,CATRGGLTGELFF
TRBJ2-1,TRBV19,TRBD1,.,TGTGCCACTCGATGGGGGACAGAGAACTACAATGAGCAGTTCTTC,CATRWGTENYNEQFF
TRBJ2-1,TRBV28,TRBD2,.,TGTGCCAGCACACTCGGGGGGGTGTTTGAGCAGTTCTTC,CASTLGGVFEQFF
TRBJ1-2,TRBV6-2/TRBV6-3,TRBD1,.,TGTGCCAGCAGTTACTCGTCGGGACAGGGGGCTTTGAGCTATGGCTACACCTTC,CASSYSSGQGALSYGYTF
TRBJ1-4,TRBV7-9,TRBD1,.,TGTGCCAGCAGCTCGGGACAGGGGAAAGAAAAACTGTTTTTT,CASSSGQGKEKLFF
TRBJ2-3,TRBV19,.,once,TGTGCCAGTAGCGTCCACCTGGGGACAGATACGCAGTATTTT,CASSVHLGTDTQYF
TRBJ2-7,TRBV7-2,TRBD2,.,TGTGCCAGCAGCCTAGGACTAGCGGGGGGGTACGAGCAGTACTTC,CASSLGLAGGYEQYF
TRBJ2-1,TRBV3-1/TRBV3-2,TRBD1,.,TGTGCCAGCAGCCAAGATGAGGGGACAGGGGGTTACAATGAGCAGTTCTTC,CASSQDEGTGGYNEQFF
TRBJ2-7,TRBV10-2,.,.,TGCGCCAGCAGTGAGTCTCGGACAGCTGCGGGAGAGCAGTACTTC,CASSESRTAAGEQYF
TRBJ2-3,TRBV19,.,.,TGTGCCAGTAGTCCGAGAAGGGCAGATACGCAGTATTTT,CASSPRRADTQYF
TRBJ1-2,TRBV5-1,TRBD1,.,TGCGCCAGCAGCCACACAGGGGTCATTAACTATGGCTACACCTTC,CASSHTGVINYGYTF
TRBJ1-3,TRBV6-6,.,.,TGTGCCAGCAGTTACTCTGAGGGCAAACTGGGAAACACCATATATTTT,CASSYSEGKLGNTIYF
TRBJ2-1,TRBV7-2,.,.,TGTGCCAGCAGCTTAAGTCAACTTTCCTCCTACAATGAGCAGTTCTTC,CASSLSQLSSYNEQFF
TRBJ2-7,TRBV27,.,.,TGTGCCAGCAGTTTCACGGGCACGAGCTCCTACGAGCAGTACTTC,CASSFTGTSSYEQYF
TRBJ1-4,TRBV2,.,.,TGTGCCAGCAGGGGCGGGTCCCAAAATGAAAAACTGTTTTTT,CASRGGSQNEKLFF
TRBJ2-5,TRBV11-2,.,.,TGTGCCAGCAGCTTAGGTTACCAAGAGACCCAGTACTTC,CASSLGYQETQYF
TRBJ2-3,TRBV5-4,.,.,TGTGCCAGCAGCGCGTACCTTCTGGCTACAGATACGCAGTATTTT,CASSAYLLATDTQYF
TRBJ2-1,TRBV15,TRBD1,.,TGTGCCACCAGCAGAGCGACCAGGACAGGGGGTAATGAGCAGTTCTTC,CATSRATRTGGNEQFF
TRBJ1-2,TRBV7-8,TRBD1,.,TGTGCCAGCAGCCTGGGACAGGGCTATGGCTACACCTTC,CASSLGQGYGYTF
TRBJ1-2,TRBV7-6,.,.,TGTGCCAGCAGCCGCAACCTTGGCTATGGCTACACCTTC,CASSRNLGYGYTF
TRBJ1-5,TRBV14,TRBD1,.,TGTGCCAGCAGCCCCGGTCAGGGGGGTCAGCCCCAGCATTTT,CASSPGQGGQPQHF
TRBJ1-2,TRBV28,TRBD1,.,TGTGCCAGCAGCCTACGGGACAGGAGCTACACCTTC,CASSLRDRSYTF
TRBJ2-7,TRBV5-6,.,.,TGTGCCAGCAGCTGGGGGGTTGCGTACGAGCAGTACTTC,CASSWGVAYEQYF
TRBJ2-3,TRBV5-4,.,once,TGTGCCAGTCAGACCATCGGGGCAGATACGCAGTATTTT,CASQTIGADTQYF
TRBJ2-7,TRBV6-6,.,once,TGTGCCAGCAGTTACGACAGCTATTTCGCCTACGAGCAGTACTTC,CASSYDSYFAYEQYF
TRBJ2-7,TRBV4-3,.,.,TGCGCCAGCAGCCAAGATACAGGCTTCTCTTACGAGCAGTACTTC,CASSQDTGFSYEQYF
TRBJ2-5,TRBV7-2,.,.,TGTGCCAGCAGGCCTCAGCGGCAGGGGCGGGAGACCCAGTACTTC,CASRPQRQGRETQYF
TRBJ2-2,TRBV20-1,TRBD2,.,TGCAGTGCTAGTGCTAGCGGAACCGGGGAGCTGTTTTTT,CSASASGTGELFF
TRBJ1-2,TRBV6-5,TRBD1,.,TGTGCCAGCAGCCCCGGGACAGTGTTCGGCTACACCTTC,CASSPGTVFGYTF
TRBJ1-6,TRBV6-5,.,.,TGTGCCAGCTCGGGGGGAACTCCCTACGGATCACCCCTCCACTTT,CASSGGTPYGSPLHF
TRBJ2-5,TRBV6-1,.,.,TGTGCCAGCAGTGCACCGGGCCTCGGACGTCGAGAGACCCAGTACTTC,CASSAPGLGRRETQYF
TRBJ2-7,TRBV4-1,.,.,TGCGCCAGCAGCCTAGATCCCGACGGGGCCTACGAGCAGTACTTC,CASSLDPDGAYEQYF
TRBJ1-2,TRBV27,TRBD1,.,TGTGCCAGCAGTCAACGACTGACAGGGCCATTGTACTATGGCTACACCTTC,CASSQRLTGPLYYGYTF
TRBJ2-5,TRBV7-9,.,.,TGTGCCAGCAGCTTAGAGCAAGAGACCCAGTACTTC,CASSLEQETQYF
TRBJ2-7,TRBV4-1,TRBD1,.,TGCGCCAGCAGCCAAGCTCCCGGGACAGGTTCCTACGAGCAGTACTTC,CASSQAPGTGSYEQYF
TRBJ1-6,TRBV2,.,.,TGTGCCAGCAGTCCCCGGGAAGCAGGGGTTAATTCACCCCTCCACTTT,CASSPREAGVNSPLHF
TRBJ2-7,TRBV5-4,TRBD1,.,TGTGCCAGCAGCCGGGTGACAGGGAAGAACGAGCAGTACTTC,CASSRVTGKNEQYF
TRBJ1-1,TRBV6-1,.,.,TGTGCCAGCAGTGAGGTGCGGGGACGTAACACTGAAGCTTTCTTT,CASSEVRGRNTEAFF
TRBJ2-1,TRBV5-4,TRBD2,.,TGTGCCAGCAGCTTGTCGAGGACTAGCGGGTACCGAATGGGCAATGAGCAGTTCTTC,CASSLSRTSGYRMGNEQFF
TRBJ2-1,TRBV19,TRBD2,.,TGTGCCAGTAACGATCAGCGGGGGGGTAAAAATGAGCAGTTCTTC,CASNDQRGGKNEQFF
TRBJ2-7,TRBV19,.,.,TGTGCCAGTAAACCCGGGGACACCCCCTACGAGCAGTACTTC,CASKPGDTPYEQYF
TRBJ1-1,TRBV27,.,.,TGTGCCAGCAGTTCTCACAGGAGAGGGAACACTGAAGCTTTCTTT,CASSSHRRGNTEAFF
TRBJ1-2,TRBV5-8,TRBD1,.,TGTGCCAGCAGCTTTCCAACAGGGGCGTACGCTAACTATGGCTACACCTTC,CASSFPTGAYANYGYTF
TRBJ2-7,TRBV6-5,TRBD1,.,TGTGCCACCCGGGGACAGGGCCACGAGCAGTACTTC,CATRGQGHEQYF
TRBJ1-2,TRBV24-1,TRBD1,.,TGTGCCACCAGGGGGACAGGGGGCAGTGGCTACACCTTC,CATRGTGGSGYTF
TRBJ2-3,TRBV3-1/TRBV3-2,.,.,TGTGCCAGCAGCCCGAAGGCGCGGGGGCTCTCCACAGATACGCAGTATTTT,CASSPKARGLSTDTQYF
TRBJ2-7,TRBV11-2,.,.,TGTGCCAGCAGCTTAGACAGGACGAGCTCCTACGAGCAGTACTTC,CASSLDRTSSYEQYF
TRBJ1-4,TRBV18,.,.,TGTGCCAGCTCACCTTCTGCAGGCACCGGGGGTGAAAAACTGTTTTTT,CASSPSAGTGGEKLFF